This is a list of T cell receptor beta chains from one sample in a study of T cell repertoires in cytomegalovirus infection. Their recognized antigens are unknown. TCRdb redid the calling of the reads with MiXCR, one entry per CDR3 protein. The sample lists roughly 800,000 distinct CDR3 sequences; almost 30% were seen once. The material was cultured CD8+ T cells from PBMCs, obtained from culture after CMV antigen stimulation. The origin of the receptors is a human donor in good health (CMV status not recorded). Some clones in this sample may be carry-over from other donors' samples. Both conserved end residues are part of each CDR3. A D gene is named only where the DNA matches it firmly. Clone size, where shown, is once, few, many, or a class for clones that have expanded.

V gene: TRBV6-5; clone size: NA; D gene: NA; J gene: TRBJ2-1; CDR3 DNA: TGTGCCAGCAGAACAGGGATCTCCTACAATGAGCAGTTCTTC; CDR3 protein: CASRTGISYNEQFF
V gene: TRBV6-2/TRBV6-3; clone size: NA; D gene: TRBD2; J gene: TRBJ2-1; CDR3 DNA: TGTGCCAGCAGTTACTCAGTGCGGGGGGATGAGCAGTTCTTC; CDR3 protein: CASSYSVRGDEQFF
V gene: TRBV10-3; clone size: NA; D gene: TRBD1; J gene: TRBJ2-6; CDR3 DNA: TGTGCCATCAGGAAACGCACGGACAGGTCCAAATCTGGGGCCAACGTCCTGACTTTC; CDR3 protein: CAIRKRTDRSKSGANVLTF
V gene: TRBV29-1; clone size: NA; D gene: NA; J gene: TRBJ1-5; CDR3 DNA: TGCAGCGGCCTTCAACGGCATAGCAATCAGCCCCAGCATTTT; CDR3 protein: CSGLQRHSNQPQHF
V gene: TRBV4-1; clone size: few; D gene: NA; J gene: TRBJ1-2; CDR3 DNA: TGCGCCAGCAGCCAAGGGGAGGGGGAATATGGCTACACCTTC; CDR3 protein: CASSQGEGEYGYTF
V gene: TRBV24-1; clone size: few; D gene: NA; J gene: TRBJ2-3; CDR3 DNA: TGTGCCACCAGTGATTTGGGAGGGGTTCCGCCAGATACGCAGTATTTT; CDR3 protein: CATSDLGGVPPDTQYF
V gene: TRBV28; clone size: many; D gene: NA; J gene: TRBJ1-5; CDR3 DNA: TGTGCCAGCACCCTCCGGGGGACGCGCAATCAGCCCCAGCATTTT; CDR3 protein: CASTLRGTRNQPQHF
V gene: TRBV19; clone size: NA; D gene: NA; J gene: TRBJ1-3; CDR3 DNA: TGTGCCACCGTGCTGGGACTGCACTCTGGAAACACCATATATTTT; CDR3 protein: CATVLGLHSGNTIYF
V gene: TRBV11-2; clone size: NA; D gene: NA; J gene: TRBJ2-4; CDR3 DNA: TGTGCCAGCAGCTCGCACAATGGGGTGGGAGGAGGGAACATTCAGTACTTC; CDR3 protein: CASSSHNGVGGGNIQYF
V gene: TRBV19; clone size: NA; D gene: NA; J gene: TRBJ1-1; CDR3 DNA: TGTGCCAGTAGGTTGTCCGGCCCCACTGAAGCTTTCTTT; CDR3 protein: CASRLSGPTEAFF
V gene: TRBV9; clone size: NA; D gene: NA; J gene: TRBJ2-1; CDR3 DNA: TGTGCCAGCAGCGTAGAAACGGGGTCAAGCAATGAGCAGTTCTTC; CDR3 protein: CASSVETGSSNEQFF
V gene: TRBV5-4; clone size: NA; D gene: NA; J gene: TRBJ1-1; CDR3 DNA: TGTGCCAGCACTCCCCCGGGGGGGTGGACTGAAGCTTTCTTT; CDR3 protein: CASTPPGGWTEAFF
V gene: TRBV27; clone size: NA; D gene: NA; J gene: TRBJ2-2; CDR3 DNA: TGTGCCAGCAGTACATACCAGGGGAACACCGGGGAGCTGTTTTTT; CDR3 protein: CASSTYQGNTGELFF
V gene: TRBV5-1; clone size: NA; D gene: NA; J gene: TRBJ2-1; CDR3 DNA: TGCGCCAGCAGCCCTCAGGGTAGAGGGGTTTACAATGAGCAGCTCTTC; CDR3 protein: CASSPQGRGVYNEQLF
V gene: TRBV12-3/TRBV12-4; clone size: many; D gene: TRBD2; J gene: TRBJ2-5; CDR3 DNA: TGTGCCAGCAGTTTCTTAGCGGGGGGAGACCAAGAGACCCAGTACTTC; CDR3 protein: CASSFLAGGDQETQYF